Below, 26 T cell receptor beta chains from the same sample are listed, as sequenced in a study of cytomegalovirus exposure and HLA in healthy donors. This PCR relied on a set of 60 Vbeta primers and 13 Jbeta primers. Method: immunoSEQ multiplex PCR; TCRdb's copy keeps in-frame clones and lacks some. The data hold about 110,000 clones, with over 75% observed a single time. The sample consisted of PBMCs. These receptors all stem from a young man in good health and CMV-seronegative.

This clone was detected only a few times. This sequence joins TRBV4-1 and TRBJ1-1, with D hard to call. The CDR3 is 16 amino acids. CDR1 and CDR2 (germline): MGHRA, YSYEKL. Trimming left V 2 bases short and J 0 bases short, with 13 bases between. The CDR3 loop reads CASSQYPTSMNTEAFF. The CDR3 nucleotides read TGCGCCAGCAGCCAATACCCGACATCCATGAACACTGAAGCTTTCTTT.

The rearrangement joins TRBV14 to TRBJ2-7; 8 bases agree with TRBD2. CDR3 length: 14 residues. Trimming cost V 5 bases and J 3 bases; bases outside gene matches: 6. The germline CDR1 and CDR2 sequences are SGHDN and FVKESK. CDR3 sequence: CASSSYAGGYEQYF. The DNA of the CDR3 is TGTGCCAGCAGCAGCTACGCGGGAGGCTACGAGCAGTACTTC.

This chain links TRBV6-4 with TRBJ2-3; 9 bases align to TRBD1. CDR1 MRHNA and CDR2 SNTAGT come from the germline V gene. This CDR3 comprises 15 residues. V dropped 2 bases and J dropped 5; count of bases not matched to a gene: 5. This CDR3 is CASSDATGGRDTQYF. Here the CDR3 DNA reads TGTGCCAGCAGTGACGCGACAGGGGGGAGAGATACGCAGTATTTT.

J is TRBJ2-5 and V is TRBV21-1; the table gives TRBD2 as D, unverified against the DNA. TRBV21-1 corresponds to a pseudogene. The CDR3 has 18 amino acids. In DNA form, the CDR3 reads TGTGCCAGGCAGACTAGCGGGAGAGGAGGTTGGGACCAAGAGACCCAGTACTTC. Its protein product is CARQTSGRGGWDQETQYF.

The rearrangement links TRBV7-8 to TRBJ1-1; D is possibly TRBD1 (6 bases). This CDR3 region has 17 residues. Trimming left V 5 bases short and J 2 bases short, with 21 bases between. The germline V gene has CDR1 SGHVS and CDR2 FQNEAQ. CDR3 region: CASSRLISGTSNTEAFF. CDR3 in DNA: TGTGCCAGCAGCAGACTAATTTCCGGGACAAGTAACACTGAAGCTTTCTTT. Full variable domain (rest looked up from reference TRBV7-8 and TRBJ1-1): GAGVSQSPRYKVAKRGQDVALRCDPISGHVSLFWYQQALGQGPEFLTYFQNEAQLDKSGLPSDRFFAERPEGSVSTLKIQRTQQEDSAVYLCASSRLISGTSNTEAFFGQGTRLTVV.

The V call is TRBV7-2, the J call TRBJ1-5; TRBD1 is a possible D gene (6 bases). Trimming removed 6 bases at V and 5 bases at J, with 20 bases between. Germline V gives CDR1 SGHTA, CDR2 FQGNSA. There are 16 residues in the CDR3. The CDR3 region has the DNA TGTGCCAGCAGTTTCTATCTCTGGGAGGGGGATCAGCCCCAGCATTTT. It is translated as CASSFYLWEGDQPQHF.

The V gene is TRBV29-1, the J gene TRBJ1-1, with unresolved D. The CDR3 is made up of 10 amino acids. With 4 bases removed from V and 5 bases from J, the gap between germline ends came to 5 bases. Germline CDR1 reads SQVTM; CDR2 reads ANQGSEA. This chain's CDR3 is CSVGRTEAFF. The CDR3 DNA follows: TGCAGCGTTGGGAGGACTGAAGCTTTCTTT.

The chain combines TRBV27 with TRBJ1-1; D is perhaps TRBD1 (6 bases). This CDR3 has 15 residues. Germline V gene data show CDR1 as MNHEY and CDR2 as SMNVEV (reference sequence). V was pared by 4 bases and J by 1 base, with 13 bases between. The CDR3 loop is CASSYAGGGNTEAFF. CDR3 in DNA: TGTGCCAGCAGTTACGCGGGGGGCGGGAACACTGAAGCTTTCTTT.

The rearrangement joins TRBV27 to TRBJ2-5; TRBD1 is a possible D gene (6 bases). Germline V gene data show CDR1 as MNHEY and CDR2 as SMNVEV (reference sequence). Trimming removed 5 bases from V and 5 bases from J, with 12 bases in between. The CDR3 is 13 residues long. CDR3 amino acids: CASSPQGGETQYF. The CDR3 DNA sequence: TGTGCCAGCAGTCCACAGGGTGGGGAGACCCAGTACTTC.

CDR3 bases: TGCGCCAGCAGTAGGGCGGCAGGGCCTTCCTACGAGCAGTACTTC. It encodes CASSRAAGPSYEQYF. The chain combines TRBV4-1 with TRBJ2-7, with D possibly TRBD1 on 5 matching bases. The V end was cut by 6 bases, the J end by 1 base, with 16 bases between. Germline CDR1 MGHRA, CDR2 YSYEKL. CDR3 length: 15 amino acids.

The chain links TRBV4-1 to TRBJ2-7; D is perhaps TRBD2 (6 bases). Trimming took 0 bases from V and 0 from J, leaving 12 bases between them. Germline V gene data show CDR1 as MGHRA and CDR2 as YSYEKL. The CDR3 spans 16 residues. CDR3 sequence reads: CASSQEKGLSSYEQYF. The CDR3 region has the DNA TGCGCCAGCAGCCAAGAAAAGGGACTCAGCTCCTACGAGCAGTACTTC.

The chain uses TRBV7-3 and TRBJ2-1; 10 positions agree with TRBD2. Germline V CDR1 and CDR2: SGHTA, FQGTGA. Unmatched junction bases numbered 9, after V lost 5 bases and J lost 8 bases. The CDR3 contains 15 residues. In nucleotides, the CDR3 is TGTGCCAGCAGCCGCAGCGGGGGGGTGGTGGATGAGCAGTTCTTC. Its protein product is CASSRSGGVVDEQFF.

As concerns this clone: Other nucleotide sequences from this sample produce the same CDR3. The chain is built from TRBV20-1 and TRBJ1-1; 8 positions agree with TRBD1. The CDR3 is made up of 10 amino acids. V lost 6 bases to trimming and J lost 10 bases; unmatched junction nucleotides: 4. Germline lookup yields CDR1 DFQATT and CDR2 SNEGSKA (reference sequence). CDR3 coding DNA: TGCAGTGCCAGCGGGACAGGAGCTTTCTTT. This translates into CSASGTGAFF.

V and J are TRBV14 and TRBJ1-2; 7 bases align to TRBD1. This CDR3 region has 17 residues. Germline CDR1 SGHDN, CDR2 FVKESK. V dropped 0 bases and J dropped 0; count of bases not matched to a gene: 7. Written as DNA, the CDR3 is TGTGCCAGCAGCCAAGACGGGACAGATCTAGCTAACTATGGCTACACCTTC. This codes for CASSQDGTDLANYGYTF.

The count of this clone is one. The V gene is TRBV7-9, the J gene TRBJ2-7; 10 bases are a match to TRBD1. The CDR3 length is 14 residues. The ends lost 5 bases at V and 5 bases at J; junction bases unmatched: 6. Germline CDR1 is SEHNR and CDR2 is FQNEAQ (reference sequence). CDR3 sequence reads: CASSPDRGSHEQYF. The CDR3 nucleotides are TGTGCCAGCAGCCCGGACAGGGGGTCCCACGAGCAGTACTTC.

V gene TRBV7-9 combines with J gene TRBJ2-1; D is undetermined. CDR3 length: 15 residues. Germline V CDR1 and CDR2: SEHNR, FQNEAQ (reference sequence). The V end was cut by 2 bases, the J end by 10 bases, with 18 bases between. Written as DNA, the CDR3 is TGTGCCAGCAGCTTATTGCGGCAGATCCTCGAGGAGCAGTTCTTC. Translating gives CASSLLRQILEEQFF. The variable domain in full, completed from reference TRBV7-9 and TRBJ2-1, reads DTGVSQNPRHKITKRGQNVTFRCDPISEHNRLYWYRQTLGQGPEFLTYFQNEAQLEKSRLLSDRFSAERPKGSFSTLEIQRTEQGDSAMYLCASSLLRQILEEQFFGPGTRLTVL.

The chain joins TRBV7-2 to TRBJ2-7; no clear D gene. Per germline, CDR1 SGHTA and CDR2 FQGNSA. V gave up 5 bases and J gave up 6 bases, with 14 bases separating them. This CDR3 comprises 13 residues. The CDR3 here is CASSLSERPEQYF. The DNA of the CDR3 is TGTGCCAGCAGCCTCTCCGAGCGTCCCGAGCAGTACTTC.

The chain is built from TRBV5-1 and TRBJ2-2; tentative D call: TRBD1 (6 bases). The CDR3 extends over 16 amino acids. Germline V CDR1 and CDR2: SGHRS, YFSETQ. V was cut by 0 bases and J by 6 bases, with 15 bases left in between. The CDR3 DNA sequence: TGCGCCAGCAGCTTGGGGGCAGGGGAGCTCCCCGGGGAGCTGTTTTTT. Translating it yields CASSLGAGELPGELFF.

This rearrangement joins TRBV7-9 to TRBJ1-6, with TRBD1 identical over 8 bases. V lost 1 base and J lost 8; bases outside the gene matches: 1. Germline CDR1 is SEHNR and CDR2 is FQNEAQ (reference sequence). This CDR3 comprises 14 residues. Here the CDR3 reads CASSLGQGYSPLHF. CDR3 nucleotides: TGTGCCAGCAGCTTAGGACAGGGGTATTCACCCCTCCACTTT.

V and J are TRBV9 and TRBJ1-1; unclear D gene. The germline gives CDR1 SGDLS, CDR2 YYNGEE. CDR3 length: 14 residues. Trimming left V 3 bases short and J 6 bases short, with 15 bases between. In DNA, the CDR3 is TGTGCCAGCAGCGACGGAGGAGGCGGCGCTGAAGCTTTCTTT. The encoded protein is CASSDGGGGAEAFF. Full variable domain (missing parts from reference TRBV9 and TRBJ1-1): DSGVTQTPKHLITATGQRVTLRCSPRSGDLSVYWYQQSLDQGLQFLIQYYNGEERAKGNILERFSAQQFPDLHSELNLSSLELGDSALYFCASSDGGGGAEAFFGQGTRLTVV.

The V and J genes are TRBV29-1 and TRBJ1-1; 8 bases are shared with TRBD1. The CDR3 has 14 amino acids. Germline V lookup: CDR1 SQVTM, CDR2 ANQGSEA. The ends lost 6 bases at V and 4 bases at J; junction bases unmatched: 10. The chain's CDR3 is CSVPNPRGPTEAFF. CDR3 coding DNA: TGCAGCGTACCAAATCCCAGGGGGCCCACTGAAGCTTTCTTT.

V is TRBV7-8 and J is TRBJ2-5, with D unresolved. Germline CDR1 and CDR2: SGHVS and FQNEAQ. V lost 1 base and J lost 0, with 12 bases in between. CDR3 length: 16 residues. This CDR3 reads CASSLGSSLDQETQYF. DNA for the CDR3: TGTGCCAGCAGCTTAGGATCTAGTTTGGACCAAGAGACCCAGTACTTC.

The J gene is TRBJ1-1, the V gene TRBV14; possible D gene TRBD1, 5 bases. The V and J ends lost 4 bases and 2 bases respectively, with 14 bases between them. Germline V CDR1 and CDR2: SGHDN, FVKESK. This CDR3 has 15 residues. CDR3 coding DNA: TGTGCCAGCAGCCCGGTTTGGGGGGGAAACACTGAAGCTTTCTTT. This codes for CASSPVWGGNTEAFF.

This chain joins TRBV28 and TRBJ1-5; D is uncertain. The CDR3 has 13 amino acids. Germline V gene sequence: CDR1 MDHEN, CDR2 SYDVKM. V lost 6 bases and J 11 bases, leaving 17 bases between the germline ends. The CDR3 DNA reads TGTGCCAGCAGCCCGATCCCCCCGGTCGCCCAGCATTTT. This sequence encodes CASSPIPPVAQHF.

This clone was observed a handful of times. The chain links TRBV25-1 to TRBJ1-4; D is perhaps TRBD1 (5 bases). The V end lost 2 bases, the J end lost 14 bases, and 15 bases lay between the germline ends. The CDR3 totals 13 residues. Germline V gene lookup returns CDR1 MGHDK and CDR2 SYGVNS. CDR3 sequence reads: CASSERGRGVLFF. For the CDR3, the DNA is TGTGCCAGCAGTGAAAGGGGACGGGGGGTGCTGTTTTTT.

The chain combines TRBV4-1 with TRBJ1-1; D may be TRBD1 (5 bases). Germline loops: CDR1 MGHRA, CDR2 YSYEKL. Trimming left V 4 bases short and J 1 base short, with 25 bases between. The CDR3 runs to 19 residues. The CDR3 bases are TGCGCCAGCAGCCCGATGAACATACTTGGACAACTTAGGAACACTGAAGCTTTCTTT. This translates into CASSPMNILGQLRNTEAFF.